Listed below are T cell receptor beta chains from one sample, sequenced in a study of cytomegalovirus exposure and HLA in healthy donors. Measured with immunoSEQ multiplex PCR; TCRdb has only the in-frame clones, and not every one. The table shows 100,000 or so clones, with 85% to 90% occurring only once. Sample: PBMCs. Receptors were obtained from a man in his thirties or forties in good health and CMV-seronegative. The CDR3 runs from the conserved cysteine through the conserved F or W. D genes are given only for firm matches. Clone size is given for some rows only: seen once, a few or many times, or a class if the clone is expanded.

j_call,d_call,clone_size,v_call,cdr3_aa,cdr3_nt
TRBJ2-3,TRBD2,.,TRBV30,CAWRGGGRISDTQYF,TGTGCCTGGAGGGGTGGCGGGAGGATTTCAGATACGCAGTATTTT
TRBJ2-1,.,.,TRBV28,CASSLRETYYNEQFF,TGTGCCAGCAGTTTACGGGAGACGTACTACAATGAGCAGTTCTTC
TRBJ1-1,TRBD1,.,TRBV30,CAWSALGQGNTEAFF,TGTGCCTGGAGTGCATTAGGACAGGGGAACACTGAAGCTTTCTTT
TRBJ2-5,TRBD2,.,TRBV5-1,CASSSGVQGGAFETQYF,TGCGCCAGCAGCTCCGGGGTGCAGGGAGGGGCGTTCGAGACCCAGTACTTC
TRBJ2-3,.,.,TRBV7-2,CASSALRGSGSLRDTQYF,TGTGCCAGCAGCGCTCTTAGAGGGAGCGGCAGTCTGAGAGATACGCAGTATTTT
TRBJ2-1,.,.,TRBV30,CAWSVQRNTYNEQFF,TGTGCCTGGAGTGTACAGCGGAATACCTACAATGAGCAGTTCTTC
TRBJ1-2,.,.,TRBV2,CASRLTAGWSGYTF,TGTGCCAGCAGACTGACAGCCGGTTGGTCTGGCTACACCTTC
TRBJ2-3,TRBD2,.,TRBV29-1,CSVTRHGGALTDTQYF,TGCAGCGTTACACGTCACGGGGGGGCCCTCACAGATACGCAGTATTTT
TRBJ1-5,TRBD1,.,TRBV9,CASSVGDRVGQPQHF,TGTGCCAGCAGCGTAGGGGACAGGGTAGGGCAGCCCCAGCATTTT
TRBJ2-7,.,.,TRBV2,CASSGDYEQYF,TGTGCCAGCAGTGGAGACTACGAGCAGTACTTC
TRBJ2-7,.,.,TRBV9,CASSAQPSVPSYEQYF,TGTGCCAGCAGCGCCCAGCCTAGCGTCCCCTCCTACGAGCAGTACTTC
TRBJ1-6,.,.,TRBV6-4,CASSDSSQGENSPLHF,TGTGCCAGCAGTGACTCGAGTCAGGGTGAGAATTCACCCCTCCACTTT
TRBJ2-1,TRBD2,medium-sized,TRBV6-1,CASSELAGSYNEQFF,TGTGCCAGCAGTGAACTAGCGGGCTCCTACAATGAGCAGTTCTTC
TRBJ1-1,.,.,TRBV25-1,CASSDALEAFF,TGTGCCAGCAGTGACGCCCTAGAAGCTTTCTTT
TRBJ1-1,.,.,TRBV29-1,CSVEHPVWGDTEAFF,TGCAGCGTTGAACATCCCGTGTGGGGGGACACTGAAGCTTTCTTT
TRBJ2-1,.,.,TRBV7-9,CASSFPLRGNEQFF,TGTGCCAGCAGCTTTCCTCTCAGAGGGAATGAGCAGTTCTTC
TRBJ1-4,.,once,TRBV18,CASSPPGGESEKLFF,TGTGCCAGCTCACCACCGGGGGGGGAGAGTGAAAAACTGTTTTTT
TRBJ1-2,.,few,TRBV28,CASSLSGTMNYGYTF,TGTGCCAGCAGTTTATCCGGGACAATGAACTATGGCTACACCTTC
TRBJ1-4,.,.,TRBV5-4,CASSLSENEKLFF,TGTGCCAGCAGCTTGTCTGAGAATGAAAAACTGTTTTTT
TRBJ1-5,TRBD1,.,TRBV2,CASSGGQGGNQPQHF,TGTGCCAGCAGTGGGGGACAGGGAGGTAATCAGCCCCAGCATTTT
TRBJ2-5,TRBD2,.,TRBV27,CASSFPSGRGGTQYF,TGTGCCAGCAGTTTCCCTAGCGGGAGAGGGGGGACCCAGTACTTC
TRBJ2-2,TRBD1,.,TRBV2,CASRKDRDHGELFF,TGTGCCAGCAGGAAGGACAGGGACCACGGGGAGCTGTTTTTT
TRBJ1-4,TRBD1,few,TRBV6-5,CASRTNRGIGKLFF,TGTGCCAGCAGGACAAACAGGGGAATCGGAAAACTGTTTTTT
TRBJ2-3,TRBD2,.,TRBV28,CASSPLGTSGGTDTQYF,TGTGCCAGCAGTCCCCTCGGGACTAGCGGGGGGACAGATACGCAGTATTTT
TRBJ2-7,.,.,TRBV6-5,CASSYSGDIYEQYF,TGTGCCAGCAGTTACTCGGGGGACATATACGAGCAGTACTTC
TRBJ2-2,TRBD1,.,TRBV29-1,CSVEGTVQNTGELFF,TGCAGCGTTGAGGGGACAGTTCAGAACACCGGGGAGCTGTTTTTT
TRBJ1-1,TRBD1,few,TRBV28,CASRNKPGTGLMNTEAFF,TGTGCCAGCAGGAATAAACCCGGGACAGGGCTCATGAACACTGAAGCTTTCTTT
TRBJ1-5,TRBD1,.,TRBV27,CASSPRQGALNSQPQHF,TGTGCCAGCAGCCCGCGACAGGGGGCGCTTAATAGCCAGCCCCAGCATTTT
TRBJ2-4,TRBD1,.,TRBV19,CASATGVGKNIQYF,TGTGCCAGCGCGACAGGGGTGGGCAAAAACATTCAGTACTTC
TRBJ2-7,.,.,TRBV5-1,CASSLAYRDYEQYF,TGCGCCAGCAGCTTGGCCTACAGGGACTACGAGCAGTACTTC
TRBJ2-5,TRBD1,.,TRBV30,CAWSVPPTGRFKTQYF,TGTGCCTGGAGTGTACCCCCGACAGGGAGATTTAAGACCCAGTACTTC
TRBJ1-4,.,.,TRBV6-1,CASSGGSPDLFF,TGTGCCAGCAGTGGAGGGTCCCCGGATCTGTTTTTT
TRBJ1-1,.,.,TRBV27,CASSPVWPTEAFF,TGTGCCAGCAGTCCCGTTTGGCCGACTGAAGCTTTCTTT
TRBJ2-7,TRBD2,.,TRBV29-1,CSVEVSGRAVNEQYF,TGCAGCGTTGAGGTTAGCGGGAGGGCCGTTAACGAGCAGTACTTC
TRBJ1-6,.,.,TRBV10-3,CAIHEGGLNNSPLHF,TGTGCCATCCATGAGGGGGGGCTGAATAATTCACCCCTCCACTTT
TRBJ2-3,TRBD1,.,TRBV10-3,CATGDRGTDTQYF,TGTGCCACCGGCGACAGGGGCACAGATACGCAGTATTTT
TRBJ1-1,.,once,TRBV6-5,CASSYNSGVSTEAFF,TGTGCCAGCAGTTACAATTCAGGGGTTAGCACTGAAGCTTTCTTT
TRBJ2-7,TRBD1,.,TRBV4-1,CASSQSDRATYEQYF,TGCGCCAGCAGCCAATCGGACAGGGCTACCTACGAGCAGTACTTC
TRBJ1-2,.,.,TRBV9,CASSVDGYGYTF,TGTGCCAGCAGCGTAGACGGGTATGGCTACACCTTC
TRBJ2-3,.,.,TRBV2,CASRGEADTQYF,TGTGCCAGCAGAGGAGAGGCAGATACGCAGTATTTT
TRBJ2-1,.,.,TRBV30,CAWGRRDSIYNEQFF,TGTGCCTGGGGCAGGCGGGACAGCATCTACAATGAGCAGTTCTTC
TRBJ2-7,.,.,TRBV15,CATGEVRDYEQYF,TGTGCCACCGGGGAGGTTAGGGATTACGAGCAGTACTTC
TRBJ2-3,.,.,TRBV7-3,CASSSPAGTDTQYF,TGTGCCAGCAGCTCCCCGGCGGGGACAGATACGCAGTATTTT
TRBJ1-1,TRBD1,.,TRBV5-4,CASSDRDREAFF,TGTGCCAGCAGCGACCGGGACAGGGAAGCTTTCTTT
TRBJ1-2,.,.,TRBV15,CATSREAYGYTF,TGTGCCACCAGCAGAGAGGCCTATGGCTACACCTTC
TRBJ2-7,TRBD1,few,TRBV6-5,CASGGTGPVEQYF,TGTGCCAGCGGGGGGACAGGGCCCGTGGAGCAGTACTTC
TRBJ2-1,.,.,TRBV28,CASTKMDRNNEQFF,TGTGCCAGCACCAAAATGGACAGAAACAATGAGCAGTTCTTC
TRBJ2-5,TRBD2,.,TRBV5-6,CASSLEGTSGGETQYF,TGTGCCAGCAGCTTGGAAGGGACTAGCGGGGGGGAGACCCAGTACTTC
TRBJ1-1,.,.,TRBV5-4,CASSFSDQGNYEAFF,TGTGCCAGCAGCTTTTCTGACCAGGGGAACTATGAAGCTTTCTTT
TRBJ2-3,TRBD2,.,TRBV9,CASSVVTGGPTDTQYF,TGTGCCAGCAGCGTAGTTACGGGAGGGCCCACAGATACGCAGTATTTT
TRBJ1-1,.,.,TRBV11-2,CASSLAGGTEAFF,TGTGCCAGCAGCTTAGCGGGTGGGACTGAAGCTTTCTTT
TRBJ2-7,TRBD2,.,TRBV10-1,CASSDRRCSGGRYEQYF,TGCGCCAGCAGTGACAGGCGATGTAGCGGGGGGAGATACGAGCAGTACTTC
TRBJ1-5,TRBD1,once,TRBV28,CASSSLGQGVGPQHF,TGTGCCAGCAGCTCCTTAGGACAGGGTGTGGGGCCCCAGCATTTT
TRBJ2-3,.,.,TRBV29-1,CSVEGRLDPDTQYF,TGCAGCGTTGAAGGACGACTAGATCCAGATACGCAGTATTTT
TRBJ1-2,.,.,TRBV29-1,CSVHTGGYTF,TGCAGCGTACATACCGGGGGCTACACCTTC
TRBJ2-1,.,.,TRBV9,CASSVTYNEQFF,TGTGCCAGCAGCGTCACCTACAATGAGCAGTTCTTC
TRBJ2-3,.,.,TRBV11-2,CASSYRGRDYDTQYF,TGTGCCAGCAGCTACCGGGGGCGGGACTACGATACGCAGTATTTT
TRBJ2-2,.,.,TRBV5-6,CASSFYNTGELFF,TGTGCCAGCAGCTTTTATAACACCGGGGAGCTGTTTTTT
TRBJ2-7,TRBD2,.,TRBV6-1,CASSDGTSGPYEQYF,TGTGCCAGCAGTGACGGGACTAGCGGTCCCTACGAGCAGTACTTC